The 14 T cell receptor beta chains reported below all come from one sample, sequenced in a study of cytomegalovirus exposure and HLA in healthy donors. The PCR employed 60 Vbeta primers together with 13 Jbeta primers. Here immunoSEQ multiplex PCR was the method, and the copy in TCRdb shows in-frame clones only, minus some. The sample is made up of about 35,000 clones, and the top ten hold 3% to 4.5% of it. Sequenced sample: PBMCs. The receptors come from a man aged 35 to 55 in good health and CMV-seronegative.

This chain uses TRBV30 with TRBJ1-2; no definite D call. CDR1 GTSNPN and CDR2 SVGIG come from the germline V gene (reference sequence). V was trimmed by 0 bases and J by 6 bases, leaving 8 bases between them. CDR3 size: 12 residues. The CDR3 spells CAWSVGAHGYTF. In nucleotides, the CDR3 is TGTGCCTGGAGTGTGGGAGCGCATGGCTACACCTTC.

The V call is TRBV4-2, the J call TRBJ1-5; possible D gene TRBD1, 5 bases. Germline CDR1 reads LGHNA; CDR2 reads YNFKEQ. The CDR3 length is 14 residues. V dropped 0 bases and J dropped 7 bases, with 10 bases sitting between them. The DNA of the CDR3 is TGTGCCAGCAGCCAAGAAGGGGTGAACCAGCCCCAGCATTTT. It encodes CASSQEGVNQPQHF.

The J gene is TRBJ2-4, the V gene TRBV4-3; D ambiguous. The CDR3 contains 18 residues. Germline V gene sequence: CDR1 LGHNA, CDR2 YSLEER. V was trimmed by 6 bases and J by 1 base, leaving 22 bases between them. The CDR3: CASSPSTRHLFAKNIQYF. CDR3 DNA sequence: TGCGCCAGCAGTCCCTCAACGAGACATCTTTTCGCCAAAAACATTCAGTACTTC.

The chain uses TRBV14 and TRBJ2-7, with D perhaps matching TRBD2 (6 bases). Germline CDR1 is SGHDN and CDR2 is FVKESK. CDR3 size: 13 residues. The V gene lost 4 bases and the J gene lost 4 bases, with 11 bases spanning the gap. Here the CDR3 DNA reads TGTGCCAGCAGCCCCCCGGAGGGTTACGAGCAGTACTTC. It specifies CASSPPEGYEQYF.

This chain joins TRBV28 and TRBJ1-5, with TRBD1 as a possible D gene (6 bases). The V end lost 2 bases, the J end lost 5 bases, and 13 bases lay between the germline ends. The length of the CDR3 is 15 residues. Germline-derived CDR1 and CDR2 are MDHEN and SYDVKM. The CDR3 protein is CASSLSTGNHQPQHF. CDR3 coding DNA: TGTGCCAGCAGTTTAAGCACAGGGAACCATCAGCCCCAGCATTTT.

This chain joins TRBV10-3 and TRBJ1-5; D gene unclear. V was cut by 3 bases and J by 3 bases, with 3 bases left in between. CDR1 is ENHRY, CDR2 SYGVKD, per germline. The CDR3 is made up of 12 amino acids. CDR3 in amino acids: CAISDNNQPQHF. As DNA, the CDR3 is TGTGCCATCAGTGACAACAATCAGCCCCAGCATTTT.

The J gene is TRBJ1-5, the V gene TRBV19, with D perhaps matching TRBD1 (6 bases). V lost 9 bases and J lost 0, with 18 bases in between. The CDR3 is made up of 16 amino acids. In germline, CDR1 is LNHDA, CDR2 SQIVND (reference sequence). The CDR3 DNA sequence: TGTGCCAGCCGAGGGGGTTTCCTTTATAGCAATCAGCCCCAGCATTTT. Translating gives CASRGGFLYSNQPQHF. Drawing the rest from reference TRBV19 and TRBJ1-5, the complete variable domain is DGGITQSPKYLFRKEGQNVTLSCEQNLNHDAMYWYRQDPGQGLRLIYYSQIVNDFQKGDIAEGYSVSREKKESFPLTVTSAQKNPTAFYLCASRGGFLYSNQPQHFGDGTRLSIL.

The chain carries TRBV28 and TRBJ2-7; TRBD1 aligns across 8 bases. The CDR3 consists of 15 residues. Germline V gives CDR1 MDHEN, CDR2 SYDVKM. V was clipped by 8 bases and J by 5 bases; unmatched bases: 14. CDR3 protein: CASASSGTGVHEQYF. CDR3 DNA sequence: TGTGCCAGCGCCTCTTCCGGGACAGGTGTGCACGAGCAGTACTTC.

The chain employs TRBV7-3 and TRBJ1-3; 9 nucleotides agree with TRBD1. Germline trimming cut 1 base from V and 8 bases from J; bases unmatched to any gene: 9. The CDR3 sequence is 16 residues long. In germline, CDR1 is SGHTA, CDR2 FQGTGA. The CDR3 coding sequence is TGTGCCAGCAGCTTAAGTGGGGACAGGGTGAACGACACCATATATTTT. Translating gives CASSLSGDRVNDTIYF.

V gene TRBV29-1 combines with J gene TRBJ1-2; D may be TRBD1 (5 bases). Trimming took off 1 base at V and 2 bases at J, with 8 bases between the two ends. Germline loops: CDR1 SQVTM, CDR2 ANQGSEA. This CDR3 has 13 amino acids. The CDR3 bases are TGCAGCGTTGAAGGACAGAGGAACTATGGCTACACCTTC. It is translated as CSVEGQRNYGYTF.

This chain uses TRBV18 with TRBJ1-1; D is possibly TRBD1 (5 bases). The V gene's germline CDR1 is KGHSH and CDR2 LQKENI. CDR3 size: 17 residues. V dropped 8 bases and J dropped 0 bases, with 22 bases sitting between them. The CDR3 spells CASHTTGGGSMNTEAFF. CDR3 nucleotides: TGTGCCAGCCATACTACGGGGGGAGGCTCCATGAACACTGAAGCTTTCTTT.

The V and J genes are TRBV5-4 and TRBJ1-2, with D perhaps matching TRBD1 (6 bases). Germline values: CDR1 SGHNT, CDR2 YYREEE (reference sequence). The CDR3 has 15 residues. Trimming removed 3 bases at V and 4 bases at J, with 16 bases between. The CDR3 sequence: CASSSRNIGGYGYTF. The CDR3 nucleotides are TGTGCCAGCAGCTCACGAAACATAGGGGGCTATGGCTACACCTTC. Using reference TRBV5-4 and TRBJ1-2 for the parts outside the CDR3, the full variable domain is ETGVTQSPTHLIKTRGQQVTLRCSSQSGHNTVSWYQQALGQGPQFIFQYYREEENGRGNFPPRFSGLQFPNYSSELNVNALELDDSALYLCASSSRNIGGYGYTFGSGTRLTVV.

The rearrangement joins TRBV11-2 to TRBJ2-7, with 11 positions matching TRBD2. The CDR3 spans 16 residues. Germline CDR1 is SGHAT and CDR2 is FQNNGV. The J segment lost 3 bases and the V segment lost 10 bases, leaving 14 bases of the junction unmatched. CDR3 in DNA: TGTGCCATCCTCGCCCCCCGAGGGACTAGCGGCTACGAGCAGTACTTC. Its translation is CAILAPRGTSGYEQYF.

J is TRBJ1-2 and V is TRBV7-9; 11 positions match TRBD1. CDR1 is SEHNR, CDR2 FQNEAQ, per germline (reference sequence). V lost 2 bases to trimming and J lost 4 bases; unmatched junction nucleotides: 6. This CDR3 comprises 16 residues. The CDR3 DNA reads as TGTGCCAGCAGCTTAACCCGGGACAGGGGGGCCTATGGCTACACCTTC. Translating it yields CASSLTRDRGAYGYTF.